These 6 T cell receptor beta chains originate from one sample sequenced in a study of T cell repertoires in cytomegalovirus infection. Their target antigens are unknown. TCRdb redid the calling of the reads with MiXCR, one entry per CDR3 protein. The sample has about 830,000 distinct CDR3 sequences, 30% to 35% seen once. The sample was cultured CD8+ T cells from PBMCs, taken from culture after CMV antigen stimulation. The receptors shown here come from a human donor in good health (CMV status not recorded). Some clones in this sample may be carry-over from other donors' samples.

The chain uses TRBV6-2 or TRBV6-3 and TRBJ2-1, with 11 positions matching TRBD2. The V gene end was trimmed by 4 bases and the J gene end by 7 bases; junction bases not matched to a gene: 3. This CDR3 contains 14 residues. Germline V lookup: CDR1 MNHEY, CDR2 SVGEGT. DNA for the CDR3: TGTGCCAGCAGTTCTGGGACTAGCGGTAATGAGCAGTTCTTC. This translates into CASSSGTSGNEQFF.

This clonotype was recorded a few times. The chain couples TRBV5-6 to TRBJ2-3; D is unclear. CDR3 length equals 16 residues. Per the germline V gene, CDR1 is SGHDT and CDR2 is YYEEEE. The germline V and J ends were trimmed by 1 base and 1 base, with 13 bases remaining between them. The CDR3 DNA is TGTGCCAGCAGCTTGAGTGTCTTAGTGGGCACAGATACGCAGTATTTT. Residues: CASSLSVLVGTDTQYF.

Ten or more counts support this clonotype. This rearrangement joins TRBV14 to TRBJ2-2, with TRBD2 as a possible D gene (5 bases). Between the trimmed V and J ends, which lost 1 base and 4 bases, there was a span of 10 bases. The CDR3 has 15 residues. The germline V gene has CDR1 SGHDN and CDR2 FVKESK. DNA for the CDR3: TGTGCCAGCAGCCAAGTGGGAACTAGCACCGGGGAGCTGTTTTTT. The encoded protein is CASSQVGTSTGELFF. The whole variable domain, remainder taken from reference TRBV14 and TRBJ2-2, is EAGVTQFPSHSVIEKGQTVTLRCDPISGHDNLYWYRRVMGKEIKFLLHFVKESKQDESGMPNNRFLAERTGGTYSTLKVQPAELEDSGVYFCASSQVGTSTGELFFGEGSRLTVL.

CDR3 DNA: TGTGCCAGCAGTGAGGTGGGCACCTCATTCTCTGGAAACACCATATATTTT. Protein product: CASSEVGTSFSGNTIYF. V and J are TRBV2 and TRBJ1-3, with no clear D. CDR1 is SNHLY and CDR2 is FYNNEI in the germline V gene. CDR3 size: 17 residues. V was cut by 3 bases and J by 0 bases, with 15 bases left in between.

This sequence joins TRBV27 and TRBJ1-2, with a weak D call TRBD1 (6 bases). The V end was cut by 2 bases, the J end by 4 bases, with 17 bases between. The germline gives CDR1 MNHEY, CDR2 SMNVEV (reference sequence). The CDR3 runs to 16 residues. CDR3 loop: CASSLTTTGGIYGYTF. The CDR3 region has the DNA TGTGCCAGCAGTTTAACAACGACAGGAGGCATCTATGGCTACACCTTC.

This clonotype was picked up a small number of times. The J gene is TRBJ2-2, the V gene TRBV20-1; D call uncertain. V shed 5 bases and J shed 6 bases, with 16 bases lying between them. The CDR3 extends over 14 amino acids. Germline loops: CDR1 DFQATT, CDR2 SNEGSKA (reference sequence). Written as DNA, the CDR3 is TGCAGTGCTTCTCTGGGGTCTTCTGCCGGGGAGCTGTTTTTT. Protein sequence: CSASLGSSAGELFF.